A selection of T cell receptor beta chains follows, all from one sample in a study of CD8 T cells in ankylosing spondylitis. One entry per CDR3 protein, called by TCRdb with MiXCR from the 5' RACE reads. The sample includes 750,000 to 850,000 distinct CDR3 sequences, 10% to 15% of them seen just once. Sequenced: blood, either unsorted or a sorted T cell fraction (not recorded which). Source of these receptors: a male donor with ankylosing spondylitis. The CDR3 runs from the conserved cysteine through the conserved F or W. The order of the fields is D gene, J gene, V gene, clone size, CDR3 length, CDR3 DNA, CDR3 protein. The D gene is left open where the match is weak. Some rows mark clone size as missing; the rest say once, few, many or name a class of expanded clone.

D: TRBD1; J: TRBJ2-1; V: TRBV12-3/TRBV12-4; size: few; length: 14; DNA: TGTGCGAGCACCCCGGGACAGGGATATGATGAGCAGTTCTTC; CDR3: CASTPGQGYDEQFF
D: TRBD2; J: TRBJ2-3; V: TRBV6-2/TRBV6-3; size: few; length: 17; DNA: TGTGCCAGCAGTTACTCTAGAGCGGGGACCTCCACAGATACGCAGTATTTT; CDR3: CASSYSRAGTSTDTQYF
D: TRBD1; J: TRBJ1-6; V: TRBV20-1; size: -; length: 15; DNA: TGCAGTGCTAGAGGCTCCGGGACAGGGGATTCACCCCTCCACTTT; CDR3: CSARGSGTGDSPLHF
D: -; J: TRBJ2-7; V: TRBV6-1; size: -; length: 15; DNA: TGTGCCAGCACTGTAAGGACATCGGGGAACTACGAGCAGTACTTC; CDR3: CASTVRTSGNYEQYF
D: -; J: TRBJ2-6; V: TRBV7-3; size: -; length: 16; DNA: TGTGCCAGCAGCTTAACTCCCCCCTCTGGGGCCAACGTCCTGACTTTC; CDR3: CASSLTPPSGANVLTF
D: -; J: TRBJ2-5; V: TRBV7-2; size: few; length: 14; DNA: TGTGCCAGCAGCTGGGTCCACGGAGGGGAGACCCAGTACTTC; CDR3: CASSWVHGGETQYF
D: -; J: TRBJ1-1; V: TRBV4-2; size: -; length: 15; DNA: TGTGCCAGCAGCCCCGATCGGACGGGGGGGACTGAAGCTTTCTTT; CDR3: CASSPDRTGGTEAFF
D: TRBD2; J: TRBJ2-3; V: TRBV4-2; size: many; length: 15; DNA: TGTGCCAGCAGCCAAGCAGCGGGAGGATTTGGTACGCAGTATTTT; CDR3: CASSQAAGGFGTQYF
D: TRBD1; J: TRBJ1-6; V: TRBV20-1; size: -; length: 16; DNA: TGCAGTGCAAAAACAGGGGGGAGCTCTTATAATTCACCCCTCCACTTT; CDR3: CSAKTGGSSYNSPLHF
D: -; J: TRBJ2-1; V: TRBV7-9; size: -; length: 14; DNA: TGTGCCAGCAGCTTTAGGCGGGAATACAATGAGCAGTTCTTC; CDR3: CASSFRREYNEQFF
D: TRBD1; J: TRBJ1-2; V: TRBV18; size: -; length: 15; DNA: TGTGCCAGCTCCAGAGGGACAGGGGATAACTATGGCTACACCTTC; CDR3: CASSRGTGDNYGYTF
D: -; J: TRBJ2-3; V: TRBV18; size: -; length: 12; DNA: TGTGCCAGCTCACCAGAACTTCTTAGGAGTGGGTTT; CDR3: CASSPELLRSGF
D: -; J: TRBJ2-1; V: TRBV20-1; size: few; length: 13; DNA: TGCAGTGCTAGAGAGGCCCTACGGAATGAGCAGTTCTTC; CDR3: CSAREALRNEQFF
D: TRBD1; J: TRBJ2-7; V: TRBV10-3; size: many; length: 15; DNA: TGTGCCATCAGTGATGGGACAGGAGCCTCCTACGAGCAGTACTTC; CDR3: CAISDGTGASYEQYF
D: -; J: TRBJ2-2; V: TRBV5-1; size: few; length: 16; DNA: TGCGCCAGCAGCCGCGGGGACACAGCTTTGGGAGGGGAGCTGTTTTTT; CDR3: CASSRGDTALGGELFF
D: TRBD2; J: TRBJ2-1; V: TRBV5-1; size: few; length: 15; DNA: TGCGCCAGCAGTAGTGGAGCGGGAGTAGGAAATGAGCAGTTCTTC; CDR3: CASSSGAGVGNEQFF
D: -; J: TRBJ2-7; V: TRBV10-3; size: -; length: 12; DNA: TGTGCCATCAGTGAGGGCAGGGGCGAGCAGTACTTC; CDR3: CAISEGRGEQYF
D: -; J: TRBJ1-5; V: TRBV2; size: -; length: 16; DNA: TGTGCCAGCACGGTCCAGCCGCTTAGGGGCAATCAGCCCCAGCATTTT; CDR3: CASTVQPLRGNQPQHF
D: -; J: TRBJ2-1; V: TRBV20-1; size: few; length: 14; DNA: TGCAGTGCTCTGGCGGGCCCTTCCTACAATGAGCAGTTCTTC; CDR3: CSALAGPSYNEQFF
D: -; J: TRBJ1-4; V: TRBV5-1; size: -; length: 16; DNA: TGCGCCAGCAGCTTGGGAACAGGGAGGCCTAATGAAAAACTGTTTTTT; CDR3: CASSLGTGRPNEKLFF
D: -; J: TRBJ2-1; V: TRBV7-9; size: few; length: 16; DNA: TGTGCCAGCAGCGTAGTCCGGGACGGATATTACAATGAGCAGTTCTTC; CDR3: CASSVVRDGYYNEQFF
D: TRBD1; J: TRBJ1-2; V: TRBV28; size: -; length: 16; DNA: TGTGCCAGCAGCACCGGGACAGGGCTTCCCCGGGGAGGCTACACCTTC; CDR3: CASSTGTGLPRGGYTF
D: -; J: TRBJ1-1; V: TRBV7-2; size: few; length: 14; DNA: TGTGCCAGCAGCTTCGGCACCTGGAACACTGAAGCTTTCTTT; CDR3: CASSFGTWNTEAFF
D: TRBD1; J: TRBJ1-2; V: TRBV29-1; size: -; length: 14; DNA: TGCAGCGTGCAACACGGGACAGGGGGCTATGGCTACACCTTC; CDR3: CSVQHGTGGYGYTF
D: -; J: TRBJ1-6; V: TRBV5-1; size: few; length: 15; DNA: TGCGCCAGCAGCATGGGTCCGGCGGGTAATTCACCCCTCCACTTT; CDR3: CASSMGPAGNSPLHF
D: -; J: TRBJ2-7; V: TRBV7-3; size: -; length: 13; DNA: TGTGCCAGCAGCTTAAGCAAGGATTACGAGCAGTACTTC; CDR3: CASSLSKDYEQYF
D: -; J: TRBJ1-1; V: TRBV20-1; size: few; length: 14; DNA: TGCAGTGCCCCGCGATCCGGGACAACCCCTGCCGCTTTCTTT; CDR3: CSAPRSGTTPAAFF
D: -; J: TRBJ2-2; V: TRBV5-1; size: many; length: 14; DNA: TGCGCCAGCAGCCGGACAGCGAACACCGGGGAGCTGTTTTTT; CDR3: CASSRTANTGELFF
D: -; J: TRBJ2-1; V: TRBV29-1; size: many; length: 14; DNA: TGCAGCGTTCTGTCCGGACCTGGTGTTGATGAGCAGTTCTTC; CDR3: CSVLSGPGVDEQFF
D: TRBD1; J: TRBJ2-3; V: TRBV5-1; size: many; length: 15; DNA: TGCGCCAGCAGTTTCGAAACAGGGGGCACAGATACGCAGTATTTT; CDR3: CASSFETGGTDTQYF
D: TRBD2; J: TRBJ2-3; V: TRBV20-1; size: many; length: 14; DNA: TGCAGTGCTAGGGGACTAGCGGGGACAGATACGCAGTATTTT; CDR3: CSARGLAGTDTQYF
D: TRBD2; J: TRBJ2-7; V: TRBV10-3; size: -; length: 13; DNA: TGTGCCATCAAAAAGCGGGGCTCCTACGAGCAGTACTTC; CDR3: CAIKKRGSYEQYF
D: -; J: TRBJ2-3; V: TRBV29-1; size: many; length: 12; DNA: TGCAGCGGATACGGAGCGGAAGATACGCAGTATTTT; CDR3: CSGYGAEDTQYF
D: -; J: TRBJ2-1; V: TRBV5-4; size: -; length: 14; DNA: TGTGCCAGCAGCACCCCAGACTCCTACAATGAGCAGTTCTTC; CDR3: CASSTPDSYNEQFF
D: TRBD2; J: TRBJ2-3; V: TRBV20-1; size: few; length: 16; DNA: TGCAGTGCTAGAGCTCCTCTAGCGGGAGGGAAAGATACGCAGTATTTT; CDR3: CSARAPLAGGKDTQYF
D: -; J: TRBJ2-6; V: TRBV7-2; size: -; length: 15; DNA: TGTGCCAGCAGCTTAGGGCCTGGTGGGGCCAACGTCCTGACTTTC; CDR3: CASSLGPGGANVLTF
D: -; J: TRBJ1-6; V: TRBV20-1; size: -; length: 15; DNA: TGCAGTGCTAGAGATGCGGGCAGGGCTGGTTCACCCCTCCACTTT; CDR3: CSARDAGRAGSPLHF
D: TRBD1; J: TRBJ1-4; V: TRBV4-2; size: -; length: 15; DNA: TGTGCCAGCAGCCTTACAGGGGGCGTTGGGGAAAAACTGTTTTTT; CDR3: CASSLTGGVGEKLFF
D: -; J: TRBJ2-7; V: TRBV5-1; size: many; length: 13; DNA: TGCGCCAGCAGCTTAATTTCGTCCTACGAGCAGTACTTC; CDR3: CASSLISSYEQYF
D: -; J: TRBJ2-5; V: TRBV10-3; size: -; length: 12; DNA: TGTGCCGCGAGGGGTTCTAGCGAGACCCAGTACTTC; CDR3: CAARGSSETQYF
D: -; J: TRBJ2-4; V: TRBV15; size: many; length: 13; DNA: TGTGCCACCAGCCGCATTCGTTGGAACATTCAGTACTTC; CDR3: CATSRIRWNIQYF
D: TRBD1; J: TRBJ2-7; V: TRBV2; size: -; length: 14; DNA: TGTGCCAGCAGTGATGGCAGGGGGCGCGACGAGCAGTACTTC; CDR3: CASSDGRGRDEQYF
D: TRBD2; J: TRBJ2-3; V: TRBV24-1; size: few; length: 16; DNA: TGTGCCACCAGTGACACTAGCGGGAGCAAGACAGATACGCAGTATTTT; CDR3: CATSDTSGSKTDTQYF
D: -; J: TRBJ2-6; V: TRBV11-2; size: -; length: 14; DNA: TGTGCCAGCAGCACCCCTCTGGGGGCCAACGTCCTGACTTTC; CDR3: CASSTPLGANVLTF
D: TRBD1; J: TRBJ1-3; V: TRBV18; size: -; length: 16; DNA: TGTGCCAGCTCACCGGGTACAGGGGGCACTGGAAACACCATATATTTT; CDR3: CASSPGTGGTGNTIYF
D: -; J: TRBJ1-2; V: TRBV6-6; size: few; length: 11; DNA: TGTGCCAGCAGCGAAAGGTGGGGCTACACCTTC; CDR3: CASSERWGYTF